This TCR beta chain came from a study of T cell repertoires in ileal Crohn's disease. As for the study in general: Surgery for a complication: stricturing in approximately 60%, penetrating in approximately 40%. Biopsies of the neoterminal ileum at postoperative colonoscopy form M6 samples.

Trimming shortened V by 0 bases and J by 5 bases, and 8 bases separated the two germline ends. The germline V gene has CDR1 SGDLS and CDR2 YYNGEE. The length of the CDR3 is 13 residues. The time point is: neoterminal ileum biopsy at postoperative endoscopy, about 6 months after surgery. Study-wide points: The median delay to postoperative endoscopy was 6 to 7 months. Mucosal expansions were suggested to be mainly CD8 T cells.

Concerning this clone itself: Its cognate antigen is unknown. Distinct nucleotide sequences in the sample also encode this CDR3.

Data came from immunoSEQ multiplex PCR; TCRdb stores just in-frame clones and leaves some out. Of tens of thousands of clones in the sample, less than 90% were seen once. The sequenced sample was ileal tissue. The chain uses TRBV9 and TRBJ1-1; possible D gene TRBD1, 5 bases. The sequence was collected from an adult with Crohn's disease. As DNA, the CDR3 is TGTGCCAGCAGCGTAGGTAGGGGTACTGAAGCTTTCTTT. This codes for CASSVGRGTEAFF.